One sample yielded the 14 T cell receptor beta chains listed below, sequenced in a study of response to subunit inactivated influenza vaccine. TCRdb re-derived calls from the RT-PCR reads in MiXCR, one entry per CDR3 protein. The sample gives 500,000 to 550,000 distinct CDR3 sequences, approximately 7.8% of which show up once; about an eighth is in the top ten. The sample consisted of PBMCs from blood, taken less than 30 months after vaccination. These receptors were obtained from a man between 50 and 75 years old who received an inactivated influenza vaccine.

This clonotype was detected many times. The chain is built from TRBV4-1 and TRBJ1-2; D is possibly TRBD1 (5 bases). V dropped 2 bases and J dropped 4 bases, with 8 bases sitting between them. Germline CDR1 is MGHRA and CDR2 is YSYEKL. The CDR3 runs 13 residues. CDR3 bases: TGCGCCAGCAGCCAACTGGGGGTCTATGGCTACACCTTC. As protein: CASSQLGVYGYTF.

V usage is TRBV28 and J usage is TRBJ2-3; D perhaps matches TRBD2 (5 bases). This CDR3 contains 13 residues. The V gene's germline CDR1 is MDHEN and CDR2 SYDVKM. V lost 7 bases to trimming and J lost 1 base, with 9 bases between them. The CDR3 bases are TGTGCCAGCACGGGGATGGGCACAGATACGCAGTATTTT. Protein sequence: CASTGMGTDTQYF.

This clonotype has a count of ten or more. The chain links TRBV4-3 to TRBJ2-3; weak D call: TRBD2 (6 bases). Per the germline V gene, CDR1 is LGHNA and CDR2 is YSLEER. The CDR3 has 15 amino acids. V lost 1 base and J lost 3, with 11 bases in between. The DNA for the CDR3 is TGCGCCAGCAGCCAAGGGGTCGGGGGAACAGATACGCAGTATTTT. As protein: CASSQGVGGTDTQYF.

A few counts support this clonotype. The chain carries TRBV24-1 and TRBJ1-1; possible D gene TRBD1, 5 bases. In germline, CDR1 is KGHDR, CDR2 SFDVKD. Trimming left V 1 base short and J 10 bases short, with 15 bases between. The CDR3 extends over 14 amino acids. The DNA of the CDR3 is TGTGCCACCAGTGATTTTGGGGAGGCAGGGAGAGCTTTCTTT. This encodes CATSDFGEAGRAFF.

This clonotype appeared many times. The chain is built from TRBV29-1 and TRBJ1-2; D might be TRBD1 (5 bases). The germline CDR1 and CDR2 sequences are SQVTM and ANQGSEA. V lost 7 bases and J 0 bases, leaving 18 bases between the germline ends. This CDR3 comprises 15 residues. The CDR3 DNA reads as TGCAGCGCCCTACACCCAGACAGATCTAACTATGGCTACACCTTC. This translates into CSALHPDRSNYGYTF.

Ten or more counts support this clonotype. The chain links TRBV28 to TRBJ2-7; D call uncertain. Trimming stripped 6 bases from V and 2 bases from J, with 5 bases between. Per the germline V gene, CDR1 is MDHEN and CDR2 is SYDVKM. The CDR3 spans 11 residues. The CDR3 DNA reads as TGTGCCAGCAGCCGGACCTACGAGCAGTACTTC. It codes for CASSRTYEQYF.

The table lists this clonotype with many counts. The chain is built from TRBV12-3 or TRBV12-4 and TRBJ2-7, with TRBD1 matching 7 bases. V lost 5 bases and J lost 3; bases outside the gene matches: 7. CDR3 length: 14 residues. CDR3 in amino acids: CASSEQGKNYEQYF. CDR3 bases: TGTGCCAGCAGTGAACAGGGGAAGAACTACGAGCAGTACTTC.

This clonotype was seen a handful of times. The chain joins TRBV7-2 to TRBJ1-1; tentative D call: TRBD1 (6 bases). V gave up 6 bases and J gave up 0 bases, with 14 bases separating them. The length of the CDR3 is 15 residues. Looked up from germline, CDR1 is SGHTA and CDR2 is FQGNSA. This CDR3 reads CASRSPQGMNTEAFF. The CDR3 DNA reads TGTGCCAGCAGGAGTCCACAGGGAATGAACACTGAAGCTTTCTTT. Based on the CDR3 plus reference TRBV7-2 and TRBJ1-1, the full variable domain is GAGVSQSPSNKVTEKGKDVELRCDPISGHTALYWYRQSLGQGLEFLIYFQGNSAPDKSGLPSDRFSAERTGGSVSTLTIQRTQQEDSAVYLCASRSPQGMNTEAFFGQGTRLTVV.

This rearrangement joins TRBV12-3 or TRBV12-4 to TRBJ2-1; 11 bases line up with TRBD2. Losses at the gene ends were 7 bases for V and 7 bases for J; bases not matched to a gene: 15. The CDR3 runs 17 residues. The CDR3 region is CASILSSGTSGLNEQFF. The CDR3 DNA follows: TGTGCCAGCATTCTATCCTCCGGGACTAGCGGTCTTAATGAGCAGTTCTTC.

The rearrangement links TRBV7-9 to TRBJ2-5; 7 bases are a match to TRBD1. J gave up 0 bases and V 0 bases, and 4 bases lay outside the gene matches. The germline V gene has CDR1 SEHNR and CDR2 FQNEAQ (reference sequence). This CDR3 has 16 residues. This CDR3 is CASSLAQGTYQETQYF. The CDR3 region has the DNA TGTGCCAGCAGCTTAGCACAGGGGACGTACCAAGAGACCCAGTACTTC.

This clonotype appeared a few times. The genes are TRBV24-1 and TRBJ1-2; TRBD1 might be the D (5 bases). Germline assignment: CDR1 KGHDR and CDR2 SFDVKD. V was cut by 0 bases and J by 2 bases, with 6 bases left in between. CDR3 size: 14 residues. The CDR3 loop reads CATSDLWGNYGYTF. CDR3 DNA sequence: TGTGCCACCAGTGATTTGTGGGGGAACTATGGCTACACCTTC.

The rearrangement uses TRBV4-2 and TRBJ2-7; D gene ambiguous. Trimming took off 2 bases at V and 1 base at J, with 6 bases between the two ends. The CDR3 covers 13 residues. Germline V gives CDR1 LGHNA, CDR2 YNFKEQ. The CDR3 DNA reads as TGTGCCAGCAGCCAAACAGAGTCCTACGAGCAGTACTTC. It translates to CASSQTESYEQYF.

This clonotype has at least ten counts. V and J are TRBV28 and TRBJ1-1; unclear D gene. Germline V CDR1 and CDR2: MDHEN, SYDVKM. V shed 6 bases and J shed 0 bases, with 14 bases lying between them. This CDR3 region has 15 residues. The CDR3 is CASRGSGLLNTEAFF. DNA of the CDR3: TGTGCCAGCAGGGGTTCCGGACTTCTGAACACTGAAGCTTTCTTT.

This clonotype occurred many times. The chain uses TRBV30 and TRBJ1-5, with D perhaps TRBD1 (5 bases). This CDR3 has 13 residues. V lost 4 bases, J lost 4 bases, and 11 bases lay in between. CDR1 and CDR2 (germline): GTSNPN, SVGIG (reference sequence). The CDR3 DNA follows: TGTGCCTGGAATTTGCAGGGTAATCAGCCCCAGCATTTT. It encodes CAWNLQGNQPQHF.